The T cell receptor (beta chain) under discussion was sequenced for a study of cytomegalovirus exposure and HLA in healthy donors. Points from the study as a whole: Equally common other TCR beta chains were less clonally expanded than HLA-associated ones, a later analysis found.

PCR involved 60 Vbeta and 13 Jbeta primers. The assay was immunoSEQ multiplex PCR, and TCRdb's table has in-frame clones only and misses some. The sample lists approximately 93,000 clones; about 79% were seen once. Trimming cost V 5 bases and J 4 bases; bases outside gene matches: 9. Per the germline V gene, CDR1 is MNHEY and CDR2 is SVGAGI. The CDR3 is made up of 15 amino acids. Remarks on this clone: The antigen remains undetermined.

Sequenced material: PBMCs. The origin of this receptor is a male donor in good health and CMV-seropositive. The rearrangement joins TRBV6-5 to TRBJ2-7; TRBD2 agrees at 9 bases. The CDR3 nucleotides are TGTGCCAGCAGTCCAATAGCGGGGGCTAAATACGAGCAGTACTTC. Residues: CASSPIAGAKYEQYF.